This T cell receptor (beta chain) comes out of a study of low-dose radiotherapy and immunotherapy resistance in tumors. Time point meaning: after trial treatment. Documented treatment: LDRT plus nivolumab, ipilimumab, low-dose cyclophosphamide and aspirin (RACIN trial). This CDR3 has 16 residues. Germline V gene sequence: CDR1 MNHNS, CDR2 SASEGT. J lost 8 bases, V lost 6 bases, and 9 bases had no gene match. TRAV- and TRBV-specific primers primed first-strand cDNA, covering alpha and beta chains. The authors ran around 22 PCR cycles to amplify TCRs with a constant-region primer and V-primer adapter. TCRdb recomputed calls from the reads with MiXCR, one row per CDR3 protein. The table shows around 60,000 distinct CDR3 sequences, with about 23% occurring only once.

The chain combines TRBV6-1 with TRBJ2-1; 14 bases agree with TRBD2. The receptor was derived from a male donor with prostate cancer. The sample here was PBMCs, taken after low-dose radiotherapy plus immunotherapy. CDR3 sequence reads: CASRTTSGGDWDEQFF. The CDR3 coding sequence is TGTGCCAGCAGAACGACTAGCGGGGGGGACTGGGATGAGCAGTTCTTC.